The T cell receptor (beta chain) under discussion was sequenced for a study of siplizumab effects on memory and regulatory T cells. With V trimmed by 0 bases and J by 1 base, 1 base remained unmatched. The length of the CDR3 is 15 residues. Germline CDR1 is SGHRS and CDR2 is YFSETQ. The data were produced by immunoSEQ multiplex PCR, yet TCRdb's version contains in-frame clones alone and is incomplete. The profile shows 55,000 to 80,000 clones, roughly 78% of them singletons. The sequence was collected from a human donor in good health. The chain employs TRBV5-1 and TRBJ2-5, with 9 bases fitting TRBD2. The sample consisted of memory CD4+ T cells sorted from blood. The CDR3 DNA is TGCGCCAGCAGCTTGGCGCGGGGGGGCCAAGAGACCCAGTACTTC. Its translation is CASSLARGGQETQYF. The whole variable domain, filled in from reference TRBV5-1 and TRBJ2-5, reads KAGVTQTPRYLIKTRGQQVTLSCSPISGHRSVSWYQQTPGQGLQFLFEYFSETQRNKGNFPGRFSGRQFSNSRSEMNVSTLELGDSALYLCASSLARGGQETQYFGPGTRLLVL.